This T cell receptor beta chain came from a study of blood T cell repertoires in COVID-19. Study context: Samples came from the United States, Italy and Spain, spanning acute and convalescent COVID-19. From T cells, B-cell-depleted T cells, or PBMCs came the material, which was cDNA or gDNA.

Looked up from germline, CDR1 is LGHDT and CDR2 is YNNKEL (reference sequence). Trimming removed 2 bases at V and 3 bases at J, with 11 bases between. This CDR3 contains 14 residues. Profiled with immunoSEQ multiplex PCR; TCRdb holds only in-frame clones, not every one. The table lists about 110,000 clones, 75% to 80% of them singletons. This clone turned up a few times. Specimen: peripheral blood. This receptor was taken from a woman older than 75 with active or convalescent COVID-19. The chain links TRBV3-1 (or the pseudogene TRBV3-2) to TRBJ2-7; tentatively, D is TRBD2 (5 bases). CDR3 sequence: CASSQNGIVYEQYF. CDR3 nucleotide sequence: TGTGCCAGCAGCCAAAACGGGATCGTCTACGAGCAGTACTTC.